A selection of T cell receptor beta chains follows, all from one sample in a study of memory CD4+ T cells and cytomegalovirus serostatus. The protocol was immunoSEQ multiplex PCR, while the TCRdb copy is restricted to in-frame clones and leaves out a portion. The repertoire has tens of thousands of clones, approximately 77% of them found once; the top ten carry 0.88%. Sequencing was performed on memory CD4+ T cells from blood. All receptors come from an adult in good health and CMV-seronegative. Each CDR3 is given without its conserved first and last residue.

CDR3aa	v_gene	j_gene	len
ASSLAGTPGNTIY	TRBV7-9	TRBJ1-3	13
ASSKTDPQETQY	TRBV28	TRBJ2-5	12
ASSVQGAPGYGYT	TRBV9	TRBJ1-2	13
AQSGQNTEAF	TRBV5-8	TRBJ1-1	10
SVMRGNTEAF	TRBV29-1	TRBJ1-1	10
ASSSFFGNTEAF	TRBV28	TRBJ1-1	12
ASSIRDRDGYT	TRBV19	TRBJ1-2	11
ASSLGLNSYEQY	TRBV28	TRBJ2-7	12
ASSATRQETGELF	TRBV27	TRBJ2-2	13
ASRQGLAGGDFQETQY	TRBV5-4	TRBJ2-5	16
ASSLVGGTGELF	TRBV5-1	TRBJ2-2	12
ASSLGLRVS	TRBV11-2	TRBJ2-7	9
ASSPLGGGNTIY	TRBV14	TRBJ1-3	12
ASSEVLAGGETQY	TRBV2	TRBJ2-5	13
ATSREAGVYNEQF	TRBV15	TRBJ2-1	13
ASSPPGTGTDTQY	TRBV10-1	TRBJ2-3	13
ASSSRGELERNEQF	TRBV5-1	TRBJ2-1	14
ASRDRENSPLH	TRBV10-2	TRBJ1-6	11
SVEDLDRPTDTQY	TRBV29-1	TRBJ2-3	13
ASSLTAGETQY	TRBV7-9	TRBJ2-5	11
ARQGGNIQY	TRBV19	TRBJ2-4	9
ASSPPTDTEAF	TRBV7-2	TRBJ1-1	11
ASTITMDTGYGYT	TRBV2	TRBJ1-2	13
SVEGDTNYGYT	TRBV29-1	TRBJ1-2	11
ARGDRGRLNTEAF	TRBV2	TRBJ1-1	13
ASGRDRGRTEAF	TRBV27	TRBJ1-1	12
AWSRGSRTEAF	TRBV30	TRBJ1-1	11
ASSQAGTSGSTDTQY	TRBV4-2	TRBJ2-3	15
ASSRGGTGAQETQY	TRBV5-4	TRBJ2-5	14
ASSLVAGGANGYT	TRBV11-2	TRBJ1-2	13
ATSRASGARNTIY	TRBV15	TRBJ1-3	13
ASTPDRVMETQY	TRBV28	TRBJ2-5	12
ASSQDQLAGGRGELF	TRBV4-1	TRBJ2-2	15
ASSRSASGSYNEQF	TRBV11-3	TRBJ2-1	14
ASSFSGSKNTQY	TRBV28	TRBJ2-3	12
ASSFGTSGGGEQY	TRBV5-1	TRBJ2-7	13
AIRATGDSNQPQH	TRBV10-3	TRBJ1-5	13
AISEGSLTTTSYNEQF	TRBV10-3	TRBJ2-1	16